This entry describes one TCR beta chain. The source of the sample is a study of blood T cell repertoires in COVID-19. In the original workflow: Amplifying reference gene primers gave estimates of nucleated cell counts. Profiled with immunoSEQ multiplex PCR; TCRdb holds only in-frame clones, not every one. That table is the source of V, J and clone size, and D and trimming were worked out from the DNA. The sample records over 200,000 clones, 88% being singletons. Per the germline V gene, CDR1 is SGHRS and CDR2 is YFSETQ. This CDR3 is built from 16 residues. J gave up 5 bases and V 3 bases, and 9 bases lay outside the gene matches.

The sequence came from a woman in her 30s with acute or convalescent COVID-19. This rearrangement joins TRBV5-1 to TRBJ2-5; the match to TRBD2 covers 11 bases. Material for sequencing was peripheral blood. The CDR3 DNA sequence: TGCGCCAGCAGCTGGAGACTAGCGGGACAGAATGAGACCCAGTACTTC. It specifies CASSWRLAGQNETQYF.